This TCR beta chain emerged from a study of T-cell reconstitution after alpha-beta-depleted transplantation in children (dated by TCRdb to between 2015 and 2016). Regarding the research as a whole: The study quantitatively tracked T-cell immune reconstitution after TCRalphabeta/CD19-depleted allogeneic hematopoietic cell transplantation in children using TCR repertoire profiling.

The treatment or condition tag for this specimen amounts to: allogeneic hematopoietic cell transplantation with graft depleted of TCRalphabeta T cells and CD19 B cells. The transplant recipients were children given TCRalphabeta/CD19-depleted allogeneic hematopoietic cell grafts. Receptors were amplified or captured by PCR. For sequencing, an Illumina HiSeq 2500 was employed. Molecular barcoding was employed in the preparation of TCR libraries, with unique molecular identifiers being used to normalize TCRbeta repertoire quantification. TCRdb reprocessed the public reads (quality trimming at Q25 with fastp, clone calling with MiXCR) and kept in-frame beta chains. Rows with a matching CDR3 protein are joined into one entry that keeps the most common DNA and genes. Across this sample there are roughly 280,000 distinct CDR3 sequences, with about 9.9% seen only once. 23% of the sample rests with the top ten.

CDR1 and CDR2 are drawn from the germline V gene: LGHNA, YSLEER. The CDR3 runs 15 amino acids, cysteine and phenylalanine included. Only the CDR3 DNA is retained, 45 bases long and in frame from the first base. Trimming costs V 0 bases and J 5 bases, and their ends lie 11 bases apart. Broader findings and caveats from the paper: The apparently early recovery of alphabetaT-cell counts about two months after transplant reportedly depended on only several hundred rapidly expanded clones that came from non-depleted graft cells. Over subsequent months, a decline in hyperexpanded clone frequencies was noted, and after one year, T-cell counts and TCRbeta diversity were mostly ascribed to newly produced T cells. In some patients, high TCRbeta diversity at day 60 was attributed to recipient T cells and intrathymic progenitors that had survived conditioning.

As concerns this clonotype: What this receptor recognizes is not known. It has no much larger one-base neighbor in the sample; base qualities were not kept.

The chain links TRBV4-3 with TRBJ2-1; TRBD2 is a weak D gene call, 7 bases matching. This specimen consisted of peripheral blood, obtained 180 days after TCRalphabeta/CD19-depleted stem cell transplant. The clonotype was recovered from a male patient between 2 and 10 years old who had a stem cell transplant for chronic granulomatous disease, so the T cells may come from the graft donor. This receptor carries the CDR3 CASSQEGRGDNEQFF. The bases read TGCGCCAGCAGCCAAGAAGGGAGGGGGGACAATGAGCAGTTCTTC.